A selection of T cell receptor beta chains follows, all from one sample in a study of cytomegalovirus exposure and HLA in healthy donors. Measured with immunoSEQ multiplex PCR; TCRdb has only the in-frame clones, and not every one. The sample holds 100,000 to 150,000 clones, 75% to 85% seen once. The sequencing input was PBMCs. Receptor source: a woman in her 50s in good health and CMV-seropositive. CDR3s include the opening cysteine and the closing phenylalanine or tryptophan. The D gene is left open where the match is weak. The size of a clone is reported for some rows only, either as once, few or many, or as a class for expanded clones.

cdr3_nt	cdr3_aa	v_call	clone_size	j_call	d_call
TGTGCCAGCGCACCTGGGCAGGGGGCAACAGATACGCAGTATTTT	CASAPGQGATDTQYF	TRBV18	.	TRBJ2-3	TRBD1
TGCGCCAGCAGTTTCGACACCAGCTCCTACGAGCAGTACTTC	CASSFDTSSYEQYF	TRBV5-1	.	TRBJ2-7	.
TGTGCCAGCGCAGGGGGCGCGGGCACTGAAGCTTTCTTT	CASAGGAGTEAFF	TRBV28	few	TRBJ1-1	TRBD1
TGTGCCAGCAGCTTAGAGCGGGGGGAGACAGATACGCAGTATTTT	CASSLERGETDTQYF	TRBV11-3	.	TRBJ2-3	TRBD2
TGTGCCAGCAGTCCACGATCGCCAGCGGCCCAGGAGACCCAGTACTTC	CASSPRSPAAQETQYF	TRBV27	few	TRBJ2-5	.
TGTGCCAGCAGCTCCGGGACAACCCAAACTGAAGCTTTCTTT	CASSSGTTQTEAFF	TRBV5-6	.	TRBJ1-1	.
TGTGCCAGCAGCCAACTCCTTGGGGCCATACAAGAGACCCAGTACTTC	CASSQLLGAIQETQYF	TRBV14	.	TRBJ2-5	.
TGTGCCAGCAGCGGAAGAGCGGGACTTAGCTCCTACAATGAGCAGTTCTTC	CASSGRAGLSSYNEQFF	TRBV9	.	TRBJ2-1	TRBD2
TGTGCCAGCAGGCTCTCCGGGACTAGAAACACCGGGGAGCTGTTTTTT	CASRLSGTRNTGELFF	TRBV28	.	TRBJ2-2	TRBD2
TGTGCCAGCAGCTTAGGGCTAGCGATGTCCTACAATGAGCAGTTCTTC	CASSLGLAMSYNEQFF	TRBV7-3	.	TRBJ2-1	.
TGTGCCAGTAGTATAGACTGGGACTCCACCCTGGGGGATACGCAGTATTTT	CASSIDWDSTLGDTQYF	TRBV19	once	TRBJ2-3	.
TGCAGCGCCTATTCTAGCGGGGGATACAATGAGCAGTTCTTC	CSAYSSGGYNEQFF	TRBV29-1	.	TRBJ2-1	TRBD2
TGTGCCAGCAGCCCCGGACAGACAACTAATGAAAAACTGTTTTTT	CASSPGQTTNEKLFF	TRBV13	.	TRBJ1-4	.
TGTGCCAGCAGAGGGACTCCCCAATCCTACGAGCAGTACTTC	CASRGTPQSYEQYF	TRBV2	few	TRBJ2-7	.
TGTGCCAGTAGTATAAGGCTAGCGGGAGGGTACAATGAGCAGTTCTTC	CASSIRLAGGYNEQFF	TRBV19	.	TRBJ2-1	TRBD2
TGTGCCACCAGCAGAGAGAGGGAACCCTATGGCTACACCTTC	CATSREREPYGYTF	TRBV15	.	TRBJ1-2	.